The 32 T cell receptor beta chains reported below all come from one sample, sequenced in a study of cytomegalovirus exposure and HLA in healthy donors (TCRdb year 2017). The method behind the library was the immunoSEQ multiplex PCR assay. For the multiplex PCR, a mixture combining 60 forward primers for TCR Vbeta segments and 13 reverse primers for TCR Jbeta segments was used. TCRdb holds this immuneACCESS table with in-frame rearrangements only. Some clones are missing; in checked studies, unresolved V genes explain under half, and the rest has no known cause. The sample table lists about 88,000 clones, approximately 80% of them with a count of one. Jointly, the top ten make up roughly 4.5% of the sample. Sequenced material: PBMCs. These receptor sequences come from a middle-aged woman in good health and CMV-seronegative.

This chain joins TRBV19 and TRBJ1-4; the D gene is possibly TRBD1 (6 bases). This CDR3 has 13 amino acids. V shed 3 bases and J shed 7 bases, with 9 bases lying between them. The germline gives CDR1 LNHDA, CDR2 SQIVND (reference sequence). The CDR3 protein is CASSMLRGEKLFF. The CDR3 DNA is TGTGCCAGTAGTATGCTCAGGGGTGAAAAACTGTTTTTT.

Concerning this clone itself: The sample has other DNA sequences that encode this CDR3 too. The rearrangement uses TRBV30 and TRBJ1-6; the D is unclear. From germline, CDR1 is GTSNPN and CDR2 SVGIG (reference sequence). The CDR3 runs to 15 residues. V was cut by 0 bases and J by 6 bases, with 12 bases left in between. The CDR3 DNA reads as TGTGCCTGGAGTGTAGGACTGAGATTTAATTCACCCCTCCACTTT. This sequence encodes CAWSVGLRFNSPLHF.

The rearrangement uses TRBV4-3 and TRBJ1-2; TRBD1 matches 7 bases. The CDR3 covers 14 residues. Germline assignment: CDR1 LGHNA and CDR2 YSLEER. V was clipped by 1 base and J by 8 bases; unmatched bases: 7. The CDR3 protein is CASSQGRQGLGYTF. CDR3 DNA sequence: TGCGCCAGCAGCCAAGGCCGACAGGGTCTAGGCTACACCTTC.

This sequence joins TRBV28 and TRBJ1-1; D gene ambiguous. Germline assignment: CDR1 MDHEN and CDR2 SYDVKM. Trimming removed 4 bases from V and 7 bases from J, with 7 bases in between. CDR3 size: 11 residues. For the CDR3, the DNA is TGTGCCAGCAGTTGGCGAGGTGAAGCTTTCTTT. Translating it yields CASSWRGEAFF.

This clone was counted only a few times. The chain carries TRBV19 and TRBJ1-1; D might be TRBD1 (5 bases). With 7 bases removed from V and 4 bases from J, the gap between germline ends came to 22 bases. Germline-derived CDR1 and CDR2 are LNHDA and SQIVND (reference sequence). CDR3 length equals 16 residues. CDR3 in amino acids: CASIGGLGWPSTEAFF. In nucleotides, the CDR3 is TGTGCCAGTATCGGGGGATTGGGGTGGCCGAGCACTGAAGCTTTCTTT.

This chain links TRBV19 with TRBJ2-1; weak D call: TRBD1 (6 bases). This CDR3 contains 14 residues. Trimming pared 6 bases from V and 7 bases from J, leaving 16 bases between. Per the germline V gene, CDR1 is LNHDA and CDR2 is SQIVND (reference sequence). The chain's CDR3 is CASSEQGWGNEQFF. In DNA form, the CDR3 reads TGTGCCAGTAGCGAACAGGGCTGGGGGAATGAGCAGTTCTTC.

This chain links TRBV5-1 with TRBJ1-5; a weak D match, TRBD1 (5 bases). The CDR3 length is 14 residues. Germline CDR1 is SGHRS and CDR2 is YFSETQ. Trimming pared 5 bases from V and 1 base from J, leaving 10 bases between. Written as DNA, the CDR3 is TGCGCCAGCAGTTACGGGGGAAGCAATCAGCCCCAGCATTTT. Protein: CASSYGGSNQPQHF.

The rearrangement links TRBV5-1 to TRBJ1-4, with TRBD1 as a possible D gene (6 bases). Germline lookup yields CDR1 SGHRS and CDR2 YFSETQ. The germline V and J ends were trimmed by 4 bases and 8 bases, with 18 bases remaining between them. This CDR3 is 15 amino acids long. CDR3 region: CASSEYTGSPEKLFF. The CDR3 DNA is TGCGCCAGCAGCGAGTATACAGGGTCCCCAGAAAAACTGTTTTTT.

The J gene is TRBJ2-2, the V gene TRBV9; D perhaps matches TRBD2 (6 bases). The V gene's germline CDR1 is SGDLS and CDR2 YYNGEE. The CDR3 is 16 residues long. Trimming stripped 0 bases from V and 0 bases from J, with 9 bases between. DNA of the CDR3: TGTGCCAGCAGCGTAGTTGGACTACCGAACACCGGGGAGCTGTTTTTT. Translation gives CASSVVGLPNTGELFF. Together with reference TRBV9 and TRBJ2-2, the CDR3 gives the full variable domain: DSGVTQTPKHLITATGQRVTLRCSPRSGDLSVYWYQQSLDQGLQFLIQYYNGEERAKGNILERFSAQQFPDLHSELNLSSLELGDSALYFCASSVVGLPNTGELFFGEGSRLTVL.

This clone appeared a few times. The rearrangement joins TRBV7-9 to TRBJ2-7; possible D gene TRBD1, 6 bases. This CDR3 has 16 amino acids. Trimming took 1 base from V and 0 from J, leaving 13 bases between them. Germline values: CDR1 SEHNR, CDR2 FQNEAQ (reference sequence). CDR3: CASSLVSTGSSYEQYF. In nucleotides, the CDR3 is TGTGCCAGCAGCTTAGTTAGTACAGGGAGCTCCTACGAGCAGTACTTC.

The chain carries TRBV28 and TRBJ1-5, with D perhaps matching TRBD1 (6 bases). From germline, CDR1 is MDHEN and CDR2 SYDVKM. The CDR3 totals 15 residues. Trimming removed 3 bases from V and 6 bases from J, with 15 bases in between. Written as DNA, the CDR3 is TGTGCCAGCAGTTTGATAGGGGGTAGAGGTCAGCCCCAGCATTTT. Translated: CASSLIGGRGQPQHF.

This chain connects TRBV10-3 to TRBJ1-2; the match to TRBD1 covers 7 bases. After removal of 3 bases from V and 11 bases from J, the junction contained 12 bases not matched to a gene. This CDR3 is built from 14 residues. In germline, CDR1 is ENHRY, CDR2 SYGVKD. The CDR3 loop reads CAISDMPGQKEYTF. CDR3 nucleotide sequence: TGTGCCATCAGTGATATGCCGGGACAGAAAGAGTACACCTTC.

The V gene is TRBV4-1, the J gene TRBJ2-1; 14 bases line up with TRBD2. The CDR3 consists of 21 residues. J lost 6 bases, V lost 4 bases, and 20 bases had no gene match. Germline CDR1 is MGHRA and CDR2 is YSYEKL. The CDR3 loop is CASSRLRGTSGGRVNFNEQFF. The CDR3 bases are TGCGCCAGCAGCCGCCTGAGGGGGACTAGCGGGGGCCGAGTCAATTTCAATGAGCAGTTCTTC.

This clone was counted a single time. The chain links TRBV6-4 to TRBJ2-2; 9 nucleotides line up with TRBD1. The germline V gene encodes CDR1 MRHNA and CDR2 SNTAGT. V lost 5 bases to trimming and J lost 8 bases; unmatched junction nucleotides: 15. The CDR3 totals 17 residues. The CDR3 coding sequence is TGTGCCAGCAGTCCCCGATCCGGGACAGGGACCTGGGGGGAGCTGTTTTTT. This sequence encodes CASSPRSGTGTWGELFF.

The chain is built from TRBV4-2 and TRBJ1-1, with D possibly being TRBD1 (6 bases). CDR1 LGHNA and CDR2 YNFKEQ come from the germline V gene. This CDR3 contains 14 residues. Trimming took 1 base from V and 8 from J, leaving 14 bases between them. CDR3 loop: CASSQGQAQWEAFF. The CDR3 DNA is TGTGCCAGCAGCCAAGGACAGGCGCAATGGGAAGCTTTCTTT.

The chain uses TRBV29-1 and TRBJ2-7; tentatively, D is TRBD1 (5 bases). Looked up from germline, CDR1 is SQVTM and CDR2 is ANQGSEA. This CDR3 comprises 13 residues. Deletions cut 4 bases from V and 5 bases from J, with 15 bases between. The CDR3 sequence is CSVVRGQGNEQYF. The CDR3, as DNA: TGCAGCGTTGTAAGGGGTCAGGGTAACGAGCAGTACTTC.

The chain is built from TRBV7-6 and TRBJ1-3; the D gene is possibly TRBD1 (5 bases). The ends were cut back, 5 bases at V and 11 bases at J, with 19 bases in the middle. This CDR3 contains 14 residues. Germline V gives CDR1 SGHVS, CDR2 FNYEAQ. CDR3 sequence reads: CASSTSGGSLAIYF. CDR3 DNA sequence: TGTGCCAGCAGCACGAGTGGGGGGTCCTTGGCCATATATTTT.

This chain links TRBV25-1 with TRBJ2-7, with 8 bases fitting TRBD1. The CDR3 has 16 residues. CDR1 and CDR2 (germline): MGHDK, SYGVNS. V lost 0 bases, J lost 6 bases, and 10 bases stayed unmatched. In DNA, the CDR3 is TGTGCCAGCAGTGAATACGGAGCAGGGGGCCTCGGCGAGCAGTACTTC. Protein product: CASSEYGAGGLGEQYF.

The V call is TRBV19, the J call TRBJ2-5; 8 nucleotides align to TRBD1. This CDR3 region has 13 residues. V was pared by 6 bases and J by 5 bases, with 5 bases of the junction left unmatched. Germline assignment: CDR1 LNHDA and CDR2 SQIVND (reference sequence). CDR3 bases: TGTGCCAGTAGGGCAGGGGGCGTGGAGACCCAGTACTTC. As protein: CASRAGGVETQYF.

The genes are TRBV30 and TRBJ2-7; tentatively, D is TRBD2 (6 bases). The CDR3 loop spans 13 amino acids. The germline CDR1 and CDR2 sequences are GTSNPN and SVGIG (reference sequence). Trimming removed 2 bases from V and 2 bases from J, with 10 bases in between. CDR3 nucleotides: TGTGCCTGGAGTAATGGAGGGACCTACGAGCAGTACTTC. Translation: CAWSNGGTYEQYF.

The sample holds one count of this clone. V is TRBV14 and J is TRBJ2-7; TRBD1 matches 9 bases. In germline, CDR1 is SGHDN, CDR2 FVKESK. V lost 3 bases and J lost 2; bases outside the gene matches: 8. The CDR3 length is 16 residues. The CDR3 region is CASSQTKGTGPYEQYF. DNA of the CDR3: TGTGCCAGCAGCCAGACCAAGGGGACAGGGCCCTACGAGCAGTACTTC.

For the CDR3, the DNA is TGTGCCAGCAGCGTAGACAGGGAGCAGCCCCAGCATTTT. This gives the protein CASSVDREQPQHF. V and J are TRBV9 and TRBJ1-5, with D tentatively TRBD1 (6 bases). The CDR3 contains 13 residues. Trimming took 0 bases from V and 7 from J, leaving 8 bases between them. Germline CDR1 is SGDLS and CDR2 is YYNGEE.

The chain joins TRBV27 to TRBJ1-1; the D gene is possibly TRBD1 (5 bases). CDR1 is MNHEY and CDR2 is SMNVEV in the germline V gene (reference sequence). The length of the CDR3 is 13 residues. V lost 6 bases, J lost 4 bases, and 12 bases lay in between. The CDR3 DNA follows: TGTGCCAGCAGCCTAGGGGTCGGCACTGAAGCTTTCTTT. Translation gives CASSLGVGTEAFF.

The chain employs TRBV15 and TRBJ1-6; D may be TRBD1 (5 bases). Looked up from germline, CDR1 is LNHNV and CDR2 is YYDKDF (reference sequence). The V end lost 0 bases, the J end lost 7 bases, and 13 bases lay between the germline ends. The CDR3 has 16 residues. The CDR3 is CATSRDWRDLNSPLHF. The DNA of the CDR3 is TGTGCCACCAGCAGAGATTGGAGGGACTTGAATTCACCCCTCCACTTT.

This chain connects TRBV10-1 to TRBJ1-6; D gene unclear. Per the germline V gene, CDR1 is WNHNN and CDR2 is SYGVQD (reference sequence). The CDR3 covers 15 residues. V was clipped by 0 bases and J by 8 bases, with 11 bases between them. The CDR3 DNA follows: TGCGCCAGCAGTGAGTCGTTGGGGAGGGATTCACCCCTCCACTTT. Its protein product is CASSESLGRDSPLHF.

This clone has a single count. CDR3 amino acids: CASSLVYGGRPGELFF. The DNA for the CDR3 is TGTGCCAGCAGCTTGGTTTACGGGGGGCGACCCGGGGAGCTGTTTTTT. The V gene is TRBV5-4, the J gene TRBJ2-2; TRBD2 is a possible D gene (7 bases). The V gene lost 0 bases and the J gene lost 6 bases, with 15 bases spanning the gap. CDR3 length equals 16 residues. Per the germline V gene, CDR1 is SGHNT and CDR2 is YYREEE (reference sequence).

The V and J genes are TRBV5-1 and TRBJ2-3, with D perhaps matching TRBD2 (6 bases). The V gene's germline CDR1 is SGHRS and CDR2 YFSETQ. CDR3 length: 19 residues. V was cut by 0 bases and J by 0 bases, with 20 bases left in between. The CDR3, as DNA: TGCGCCAGCAGCTTGGAGCCGAGCGGGCTTAGACTTAGCACAGATACGCAGTATTTT. Translation gives CASSLEPSGLRLSTDTQYF.

The chain is built from TRBV9 and TRBJ1-1; D uncertain. Germline-derived CDR1 and CDR2 are SGDLS and YYNGEE. The V and J ends lost 0 bases and 1 base respectively, with 7 bases between them. This CDR3 has 14 residues. CDR3 nucleotide sequence: TGTGCCAGCAGCGTAGCTTCCGGGAACACTGAAGCTTTCTTT. It specifies CASSVASGNTEAFF.

This clone was seen only a few times. The chain joins TRBV30 to TRBJ2-2, with 7 bases aligning to TRBD2. Trimming took 3 bases from V and 6 from J; bases not matched to a gene: 1. This CDR3 has 12 residues. The V gene's germline CDR1 is GTSNPN and CDR2 SVGIG (reference sequence). CDR3 amino acids: CAWRGGPGELFF. CDR3 in DNA: TGTGCCTGGAGGGGAGGGCCCGGGGAGCTGTTTTTT.

The chain recombines TRBV2 with TRBJ1-6; no firm D call. CDR1 is SNHLY and CDR2 is FYNNEI in the germline V gene. V was clipped by 4 bases and J by 14 bases, with 15 bases between them. This CDR3 contains 13 residues. DNA of the CDR3: TGTGCCAGCAGTGGCCTGTGGTCATCGGCCCTCCACTTT. Protein product: CASSGLWSSALHF.

The J gene is TRBJ2-1, the V gene TRBV5-1; 12 bases line up with TRBD2. The V gene's germline CDR1 is SGHRS and CDR2 YFSETQ. Trimming took 0 bases from V and 3 from J; bases not matched to a gene: 4. The CDR3 extends over 17 amino acids. The CDR3 here is CASSLGPSGGGYNEQFF. CDR3 sequence (DNA): TGCGCCAGCAGCTTGGGGCCTAGCGGGGGGGGCTACAATGAGCAGTTCTTC.

This clone occurred a few times. Other nucleotide sequences from this sample produce the same CDR3. This chain uses TRBV15 with TRBJ2-7, with 9 bases aligning to TRBD1. CDR1 is LNHNV and CDR2 is YYDKDF in the germline V gene (reference sequence). This CDR3 is built from 16 residues. J was trimmed by 4 bases and V by 4 bases; bases with no gene match: 11. Written as DNA, the CDR3 is TGTGCCACCAGCAAGGGACAGGGAAGTATTATTTACGAGCAGTACTTC. It codes for CATSKGQGSIIYEQYF.